The present T cell receptor beta chain was sequenced within a study of control samples from healthy donors and cancer patients. The length of the CDR3 is 14 residues. Trimming removed 6 bases from V and 7 bases from J; junction bases left unmatched: 11. The germline gives CDR1 MDHEN, CDR2 SYDVKM. Profiling relied on immunoSEQ multiplex PCR, and the TCRdb table lists in-frame clones only, not all of them. This table has more than 25,000 clones, approximately 93% appearing once. The genes are TRBV28 and TRBJ1-2, with TRBD1 identical over 7 bases. The sample was blood. The TCR originated in a man in his fifties or sixties in good health. The chain's CDR3 is CASSPPDRAFGYTF. The CDR3 DNA reads as TGTGCCAGCAGCCCTCCCGACAGGGCGTTTGGCTACACCTTC.